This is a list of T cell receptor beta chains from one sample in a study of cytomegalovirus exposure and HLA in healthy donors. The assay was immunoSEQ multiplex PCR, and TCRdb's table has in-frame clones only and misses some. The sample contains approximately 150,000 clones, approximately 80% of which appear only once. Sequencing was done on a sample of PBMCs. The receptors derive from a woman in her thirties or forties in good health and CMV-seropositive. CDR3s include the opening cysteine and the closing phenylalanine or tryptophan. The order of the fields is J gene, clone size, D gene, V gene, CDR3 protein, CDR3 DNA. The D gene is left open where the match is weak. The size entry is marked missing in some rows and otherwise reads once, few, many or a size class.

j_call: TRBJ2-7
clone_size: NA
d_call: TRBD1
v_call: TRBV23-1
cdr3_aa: CASSHDRVTYEQYF
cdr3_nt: TGCGCCAGCAGTCACGACAGGGTAACCTACGAGCAGTACTTC

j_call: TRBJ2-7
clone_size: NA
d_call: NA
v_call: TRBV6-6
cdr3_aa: CASSYPGRELYF
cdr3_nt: TGTGCCAGCAGTTACCCCGGACGGGAGCTGTACTTC

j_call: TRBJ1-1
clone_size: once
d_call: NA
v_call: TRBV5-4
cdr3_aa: CASSYIGTLNTEAFF
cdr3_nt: TGTGCCAGCAGCTATATTGGGACTCTGAACACTGAAGCTTTCTTT

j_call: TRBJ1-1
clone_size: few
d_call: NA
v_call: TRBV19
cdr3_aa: CASSTSTALNTEAFF
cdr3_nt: TGTGCCAGTAGTACGTCAACAGCCCTGAACACTGAAGCTTTCTTT

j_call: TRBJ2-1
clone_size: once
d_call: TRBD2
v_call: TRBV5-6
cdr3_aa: CASSLGGSYNEQFF
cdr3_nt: TGTGCCAGCAGCTTAGGCGGGAGTTACAATGAGCAGTTCTTC

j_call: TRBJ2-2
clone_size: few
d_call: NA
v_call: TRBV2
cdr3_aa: CASGRRGGSTGELFF
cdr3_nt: TGTGCCAGCGGTAGGCGAGGCGGCTCCACCGGGGAGCTGTTTTTT

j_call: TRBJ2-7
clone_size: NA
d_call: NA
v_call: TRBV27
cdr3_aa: CASLSPLYEQYF
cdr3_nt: TGTGCCAGCCTCTCCCCCCTCTACGAGCAGTACTTC

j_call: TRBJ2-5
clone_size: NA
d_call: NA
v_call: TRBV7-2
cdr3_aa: CASSLAQGIETQYF
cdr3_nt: TGTGCCAGCAGCTTAGCTCAGGGTATAGAGACCCAGTACTTC

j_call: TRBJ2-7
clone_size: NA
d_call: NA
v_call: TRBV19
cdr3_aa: CASSLRDSTYEQYF
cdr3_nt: TGTGCCAGTAGTCTCAGGGACTCTACCTACGAGCAGTACTTC

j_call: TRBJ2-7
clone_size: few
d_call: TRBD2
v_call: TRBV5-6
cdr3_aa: CASSLGPAGGLYEQYF
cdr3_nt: TGTGCCAGCAGCTTGGGGCCAGCGGGAGGGCTGTACGAGCAGTACTTC

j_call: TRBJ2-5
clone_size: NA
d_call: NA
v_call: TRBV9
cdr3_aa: CASSPWVGTQETQYF
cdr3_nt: TGTGCCAGCAGCCCTTGGGTAGGGACTCAAGAGACCCAGTACTTC

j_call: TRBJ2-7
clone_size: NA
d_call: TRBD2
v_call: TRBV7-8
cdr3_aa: CASSFTSGRDGEQYF
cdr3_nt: TGTGCCAGCAGCTTTACTAGCGGGAGGGATGGGGAGCAGTACTTC

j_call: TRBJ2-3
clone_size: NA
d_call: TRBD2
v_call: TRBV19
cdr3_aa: CASKGGTITDTQYF
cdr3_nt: TGTGCCAGTAAGGGCGGGACTATCACAGATACGCAGTATTTT

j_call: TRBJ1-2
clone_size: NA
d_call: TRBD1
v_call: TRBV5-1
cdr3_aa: CASSLGDRGNYGYTF
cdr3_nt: TGCGCCAGCAGCCTGGGGGACAGGGGGAACTATGGCTACACCTTC

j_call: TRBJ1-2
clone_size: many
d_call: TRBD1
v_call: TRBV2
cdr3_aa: CASRRDREDGYTF
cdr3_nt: TGTGCCAGCAGACGAGACAGGGAGGATGGCTACACCTTC

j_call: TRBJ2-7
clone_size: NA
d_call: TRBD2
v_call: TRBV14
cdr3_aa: CASSLRTSGVGYEQYF
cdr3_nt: TGTGCCAGCAGCCTCCGCACTAGCGGGGTAGGCTACGAGCAGTACTTC

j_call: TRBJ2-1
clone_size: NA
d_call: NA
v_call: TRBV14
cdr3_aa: CASSPNWAGNEQFF
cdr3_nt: TGTGCCAGCAGCCCAAACTGGGCTGGCAATGAGCAGTTCTTC

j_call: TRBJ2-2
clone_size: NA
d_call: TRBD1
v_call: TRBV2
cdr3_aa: CASKDRGHAGELFF
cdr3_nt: TGTGCCAGCAAGGACAGGGGGCATGCCGGGGAGCTGTTTTTT

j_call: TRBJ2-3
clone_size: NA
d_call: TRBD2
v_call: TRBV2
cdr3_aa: CAGGLGTDTQYF
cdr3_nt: TGTGCCGGGGGACTAGGCACAGATACGCAGTATTTT

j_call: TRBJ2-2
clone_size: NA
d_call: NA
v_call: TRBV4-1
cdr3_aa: CASSPSSMNTGELLF
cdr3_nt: TGCGCCAGCAGCCCTTCTAGTATGAACACCGGGGAGCTGCTTTTT

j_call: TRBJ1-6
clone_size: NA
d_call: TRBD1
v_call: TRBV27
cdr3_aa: CASSQGQGTYNSPLHF
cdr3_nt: TGTGCCAGCAGTCAGGGACAGGGTACCTATAATTCACCCCTCCACTTT

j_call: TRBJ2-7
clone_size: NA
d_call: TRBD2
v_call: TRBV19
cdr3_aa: CASRLGSGSAYEQYF
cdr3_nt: TGTGCCAGTAGGCTTGGTAGCGGGAGTGCCTACGAGCAGTACTTC

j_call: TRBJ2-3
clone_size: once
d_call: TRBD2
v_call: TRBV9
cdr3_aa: CASSLREYADTQYF
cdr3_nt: TGTGCCAGCAGCCTGCGGGAGTACGCAGATACGCAGTATTTT

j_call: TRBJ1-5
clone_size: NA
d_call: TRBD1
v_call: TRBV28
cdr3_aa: CAISETGRQPQHF
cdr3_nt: TGTGCCATTTCCGAGACAGGGCGCCAGCCCCAGCATTTT

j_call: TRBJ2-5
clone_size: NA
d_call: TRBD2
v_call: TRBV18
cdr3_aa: CASSPMGGVQETQYF
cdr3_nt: TGTGCCAGCTCACCAATGGGAGGGGTCCAAGAGACCCAGTACTTC

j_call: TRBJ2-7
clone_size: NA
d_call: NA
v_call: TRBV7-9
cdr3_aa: CSSSLTARFPYEQYF
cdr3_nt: TGTTCCAGCAGCTTAACGGCTAGGTTCCCCTACGAGCAGTACTTC